This entry describes one T cell receptor (beta chain). This sample stems from a study of cytomegalovirus exposure and HLA in healthy donors. TCRdb's table, derived via immunoSEQ multiplex PCR, lists solely in-frame clones and lacks some. This sample has approximately 100,000 clones; 88% occur once, and the top ten carry 1.8%. The CDR3 extends over 14 amino acids. Trimming stripped 7 bases from V and 3 bases from J, with 15 bases between. From germline, CDR1 is LNHNV and CDR2 YYDKDF (reference sequence). Input material: PBMCs. The chain has TRBV15 and TRBJ2-5, with D tentatively TRBD1 (5 bases). This clonotype originated in a woman aged 18-29 years in good health and CMV-seropositive. The CDR3: CATTPKKGEETQYF. CDR3 bases: TGTGCCACCACCCCGAAAAAAGGGGAAGAGACCCAGTACTTC. Supplemented by reference TRBV15 and TRBJ2-5, the full variable domain reads DAMVIQNPRYQVTQFGKPVTLSCSQTLNHNVMYWYQQKSSQAPKLLFHYYDKDFNNEADTPDNFQSRRPNTSFCFLDIRSPGLGDTAMYLCATTPKKGEETQYFGPGTRLLVL.